This TCR beta chain was sequenced for a study of cytomegalovirus exposure and HLA in healthy donors. The study's findings and limits: Per published accounts, TCR beta sequences correctly predicted the HLA-A and HLA-B alleles of most subjects.

CDR1 and CDR2 from the germline V gene are GTSNPN and SVGIG (reference sequence). The CDR3 has 13 amino acids. Trimming left V 2 bases short and J 7 bases short, with 14 bases between. The PCR was carried out with 60 Vbeta primers and 13 Jbeta primers. Using immunoSEQ multiplex PCR, the repertoire was profiled, and TCRdb retains in-frame clones only, with some absent. The sample table sets out about 92,000 clones. About this clone: The antigen is unknown. Distinct nucleotide sequences in the sample also encode this CDR3.

This clonotype originated in a man aged 45-65 years in good health and CMV-seropositive. This chain joins TRBV30 and TRBJ1-2, with a possible D match to TRBD1 (6 bases). Sequenced material: PBMCs. CDR3 nucleotide sequence: TGTGCCTGGAGTTGGGCCGACAGGCTTGGCTACACCTTC. The encoded protein is CAWSWADRLGYTF.